Shown below are 22 T cell receptor beta chains from a single sample sequenced in a study of T cells in Graves' hyperthyroidism and ophthalmopathy. Amplification targeted TCR beta CDR3 regions from RNA transcripts. The HTBI primer set served for first-round RT-PCR of the TCR CDR3. TCRdb used MiXCR to reprocess the multiplex PCR reads, holding one entry per CDR3 protein. The sample contains more than 300,000 distinct CDR3 sequences, 11% to 15% of which appear only once. The sample comprised blood. The receptors were sampled from a woman aged 55-69 years with Graves' hyperthyroidism.

This clonotype occurred a few times. The chain combines TRBV25-1 with TRBJ2-2; no clear D. This CDR3 comprises 14 residues. CDR1 and CDR2 (germline): MGHDK, SYGVNS. Trimming took 7 bases from V and 0 from J, leaving 9 bases between them. CDR3 bases: TGTGCCAGCATGGACGGACCGAACACCGGGGAGCTGTTTTTT. Its protein product is CASMDGPNTGELFF.

On this clonotype: This may be a read error: a much more frequent sequence differs by one nucleotide. The chain has TRBV18 and TRBJ1-6; 7 bases agree with TRBD1. Germline CDR1 is KGHSH and CDR2 is LQKENI. V lost 5 bases to trimming and J lost 8 bases; unmatched junction nucleotides: 9. CDR3 length: 15 residues. Here the CDR3 reads CASSATQGYDSPLHF. Here the CDR3 DNA reads TGTGCCAGCTCAGCAACACAGGGGTATGATTCACCCCTCCACTTT.

This clonotype was picked up many times. The chain joins TRBV24-1 to TRBJ2-3; 9 bases line up with TRBD2. Germline V gene sequence: CDR1 KGHDR, CDR2 SFDVKD. V trimming: 6 bases; J trimming: 2 bases; junction bases outside the gene matches: 5. This CDR3 is 15 amino acids long. For the CDR3, the DNA is TGTGCCACCAGTTTAGCGGGAGACCACACAGATACGCAGTATTTT. It encodes CATSLAGDHTDTQYF.

The V and J genes are TRBV12-3 or TRBV12-4 and TRBJ2-1, with TRBD2 as a possible D gene (5 bases). CDR3 size: 16 residues. V lost 5 bases to trimming and J lost 0 bases, with 14 bases between them. The CDR3 region has the DNA TGTGCCAGCAGTCCCTCCGGCGGAGGCTCCTACAATGAGCAGTTCTTC. As protein: CASSPSGGGSYNEQFF.

The V gene is TRBV19, the J gene TRBJ1-4; TRBD1 is a possible D gene (6 bases). V was clipped by 4 bases and J by 7 bases, with 19 bases between them. The CDR3 totals 16 residues. Germline V CDR1 and CDR2: LNHDA, SQIVND (reference sequence). CDR3 amino acids: CASSKEPGQYSEKLFF. DNA for the CDR3: TGTGCCAGTAGTAAGGAGCCTGGACAGTATAGTGAAAAACTGTTTTTT.

There are a few counts of this clonotype. The CDR3 is CASSYSRDHYEQYF. DNA for the CDR3: TGTGCCAGCAGTTACTCTCGGGACCACTACGAGCAGTACTTC. The chain recombines TRBV6-5 with TRBJ2-7; D possibly uses TRBD1 or TRBD2 (5 bases each). CDR1 is MNHEY, CDR2 SVGAGI, per germline. This CDR3 region has 14 residues. V was shortened by 0 bases and J by 3 bases, with 9 bases between the two germline ends.

There are many counts of this clonotype. V gene TRBV12-3 or TRBV12-4 combines with J gene TRBJ2-5; D is perhaps TRBD1 or TRBD2 (6 bases each). Trimming cost V 3 bases and J 5 bases, with 19 bases left between them. There are 16 residues in the CDR3. Written as DNA, the CDR3 is TGTGCCAGCAGTTTTTTGCTCGGGGGACATCAGGAGACCCAGTACTTC. Protein product: CASSFLLGGHQETQYF.

J is TRBJ1-1 and V is TRBV15, with no clear D. Germline-derived CDR1 and CDR2 are LNHNV and YYDKDF (reference sequence). The CDR3 loop spans 13 amino acids. With 4 bases removed from V and 7 bases from J, the gap between germline ends came to 13 bases. This chain's CDR3 is CATSTRSRGEAFF. The DNA for the CDR3 is TGTGCCACCAGCACCAGAAGCCGGGGTGAAGCTTTCTTT.

This clonotype was seen ten or more times. The rearrangement uses TRBV6-1 and TRBJ2-2; 7 positions agree with TRBD1. The CDR3 length is 15 residues. Germline assignment: CDR1 MNHNS and CDR2 SASEGT. The trim removed 5 bases at V and 4 bases at J, leaving 7 bases unmatched. The CDR3 DNA sequence: TGTGCCAGCAGTCGAGGGACAGTTCGCACCGGGGAGCTGTTTTTT. Protein product: CASSRGTVRTGELFF.

This sequence joins TRBV4-1 and TRBJ1-1; D is unresolved. Trimming shortened V by 1 base and J by 6 bases, and 15 bases separated the two germline ends. Germline values: CDR1 MGHRA, CDR2 YSYEKL. The CDR3 length is 15 residues. CDR3 region: CASSQVGVVSAEAFF. The CDR3 bases are TGCGCCAGCAGCCAAGTGGGTGTAGTTTCGGCTGAAGCTTTCTTT.

This clonotype was seen more than once but under ten times. The V gene is TRBV20-1, the J gene TRBJ1-1; D not resolved. CDR1 and CDR2 from the germline V gene are DFQATT and SNEGSKA (reference sequence). V gave up 3 bases and J gave up 3 bases, with 8 bases separating them. The length of the CDR3 is 12 residues. CDR3 DNA: TGCAGTGCTAGTGGGGTGTACACTGAAGCTTTCTTT. Translated, it gives CSASGVYTEAFF.

In its sample, this clonotype was seen many times. This chain connects TRBV5-5 to TRBJ2-1; 13 bases fit TRBD2. The CDR3 is 17 residues long. V shed 2 bases and J 5 bases; nucleotides not matched to a gene: 7. The germline V gene has CDR1 SGHKS and CDR2 YYEKEE (reference sequence). The CDR3 sequence is CASSLLGLAGPNNEQFF. CDR3 coding DNA: TGTGCCAGCAGCTTACTGGGACTAGCGGGACCCAACAATGAGCAGTTCTTC.

The CDR3 is CAWSPLAGGYEQYF. DNA for the CDR3: TGTGCCTGGAGTCCGCTAGCGGGAGGATACGAGCAGTACTTC. The chain couples TRBV30 to TRBJ2-7; 11 positions agree with TRBD2. Germline-derived CDR1 and CDR2 are GTSNPN and SVGIG (reference sequence). The CDR3 extends over 14 amino acids. After removal of 2 bases from V and 4 bases from J, the junction contained 4 bases not matched to a gene.

This clonotype was picked up a small number of times. This chain links TRBV11-1 with TRBJ1-5, with 8 bases aligning to TRBD1. V shed 5 bases and J 0 bases; nucleotides not matched to a gene: 3. Germline V gene lookup returns CDR1 SGHAT and CDR2 FQDESV (reference sequence). The CDR3 contains 15 residues. The CDR3 region has the DNA TGTGCCAGCAGCCGGACAGGGTCTAGCAATCAGCCCCAGCATTTT. This encodes CASSRTGSSNQPQHF.

This clonotype was observed a few times. V gene TRBV10-3 combines with J gene TRBJ2-2; perhaps TRBD1 as D (5 bases). CDR1 is ENHRY and CDR2 is SYGVKD in the germline V gene. The CDR3 is 13 residues long. V was shortened by 2 bases and J by 8 bases, with 9 bases between the two germline ends. CDR3 sequence: CAISERGPGELFF. Here the CDR3 DNA reads TGTGCCATCAGTGAGAGGGGTCCGGGGGAGCTGTTTTTT.

This clonotype was counted many times. The V gene is TRBV5-1, the J gene TRBJ1-2; D call uncertain. The germline CDR1 and CDR2 sequences are SGHRS and YFSETQ. The CDR3 sequence is 13 residues long. Trimming took 4 bases from V and 1 from J, leaving 8 bases between them. The CDR3 sequence is CASSVTDNYGYTF. DNA for the CDR3: TGCGCCAGCAGCGTTACAGATAACTATGGCTACACCTTC.

This clonotype was detected ten times or more. The gene calls are TRBV4-1 and TRBJ2-5, with D possibly being TRBD1 (6 bases). CDR3 length: 17 amino acids. V was cut by 3 bases and J by 5 bases, with 22 bases left in between. The germline gives CDR1 MGHRA, CDR2 YSYEKL. CDR3 DNA sequence: TGCGCCAGCAGCCACCCCGCGGCAGGGGAAAGGGGGGAGACCCAGTACTTC. Encoded protein: CASSHPAAGERGETQYF.

This clonotype was seen repeatedly, ten times or more. V is TRBV5-1 and J is TRBJ2-3; 7 bases map to TRBD1. CDR1 and CDR2 from the germline V gene are SGHRS and YFSETQ. The CDR3 extends over 14 amino acids. V was pared by 4 bases and J by 6 bases, with 8 bases of the junction left unmatched. CDR3 sequence reads: CASSQDRPGDTQYF. The CDR3 DNA is TGCGCCAGCAGCCAGGACAGGCCGGGGGATACGCAGTATTTT.

This clonotype was picked up many times. The chain employs TRBV3-1 and TRBJ2-1; D perhaps matches TRBD1 (6 bases). V shed 2 bases and J shed 3 bases, with 14 bases lying between them. CDR1 and CDR2 from the germline V gene are LGHDT and YNNKEL (reference sequence). There are 16 residues in the CDR3. The CDR3 reads CASSQRGAGVYNEQFF. The CDR3 DNA follows: TGTGCCAGCAGCCAAAGAGGGGCAGGGGTCTACAATGAGCAGTTCTTC.

Only a few counts were recorded for this clonotype. The junction departs from the called germline gene at one end, perhaps through a read error. The chain combines TRBV2 with TRBJ1-1; the D gene is possibly TRBD1 (6 bases). This CDR3 has 16 residues. Germline CDR1 SNHLY, CDR2 FYNNEI. In nucleotides, the CDR3 is TGTGCCACCAGTGAGGGGGGTCCCCATATGAACACTGAAGCTTTCTTT. It encodes CATSEGGPHMNTEAFF.

The table lists this clonotype with many counts. The chain is built from TRBV12-3 or TRBV12-4 and TRBJ1-5; D gene ambiguous. The CDR3 runs 14 residues. Deletions cut 6 bases from V and 3 bases from J, with 12 bases between. This CDR3 is CASSLTSSNQPQHF. The CDR3 coding sequence is TGTGCCAGCAGCTTGACGTCTTCCAATCAGCCCCAGCATTTT.

This clonotype was detected only a few times. V usage is TRBV20-1 and J usage is TRBJ2-1; possible D gene TRBD1, 7 bases. V lost 1 base, J lost 6 bases, and 19 bases lay in between. This CDR3 contains 16 residues. Germline V gives CDR1 DFQATT, CDR2 SNEGSKA (reference sequence). CDR3 amino acids: CSARGAGQPLGNEQFF. For the CDR3, the DNA is TGCAGTGCTAGAGGTGCGGGACAGCCACTCGGCAATGAGCAGTTCTTC.